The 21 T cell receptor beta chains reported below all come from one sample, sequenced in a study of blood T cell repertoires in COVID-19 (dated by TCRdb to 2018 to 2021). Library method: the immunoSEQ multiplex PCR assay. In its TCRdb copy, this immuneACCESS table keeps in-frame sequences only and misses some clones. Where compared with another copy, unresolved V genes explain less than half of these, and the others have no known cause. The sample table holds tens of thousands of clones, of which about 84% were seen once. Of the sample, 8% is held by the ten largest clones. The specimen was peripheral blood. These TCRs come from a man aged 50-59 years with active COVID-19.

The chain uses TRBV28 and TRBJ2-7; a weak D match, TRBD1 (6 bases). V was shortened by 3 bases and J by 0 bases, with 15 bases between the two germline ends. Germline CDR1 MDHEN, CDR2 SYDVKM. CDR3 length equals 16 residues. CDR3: CASSFGTRGSSYEQYF. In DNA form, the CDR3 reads TGTGCCAGCAGTTTCGGGACACGGGGCAGCTCCTACGAGCAGTACTTC.

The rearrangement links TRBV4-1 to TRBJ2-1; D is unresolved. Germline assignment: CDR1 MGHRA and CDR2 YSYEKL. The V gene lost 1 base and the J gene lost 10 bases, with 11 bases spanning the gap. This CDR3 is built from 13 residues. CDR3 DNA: TGCGCCAGCAGCCAAGGGCCGGGTTGGGAGCAGTTCTTC. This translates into CASSQGPGWEQFF.

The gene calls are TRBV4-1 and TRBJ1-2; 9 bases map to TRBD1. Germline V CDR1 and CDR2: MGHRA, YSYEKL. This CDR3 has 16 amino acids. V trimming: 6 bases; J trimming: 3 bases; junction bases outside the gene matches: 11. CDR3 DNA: TGCGCCAGCAGGAGAGCGACAGGGGGTATCGACTATGGCTACACCTTC. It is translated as CASRRATGGIDYGYTF.

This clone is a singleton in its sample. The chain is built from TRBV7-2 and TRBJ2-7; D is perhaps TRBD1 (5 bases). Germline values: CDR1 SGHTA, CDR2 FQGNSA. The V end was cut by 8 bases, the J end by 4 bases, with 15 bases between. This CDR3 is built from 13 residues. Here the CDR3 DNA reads TGTGCCAGCGCCACCAGGGCCAGGTACGAGCAGTACTTC. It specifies CASATRARYEQYF.

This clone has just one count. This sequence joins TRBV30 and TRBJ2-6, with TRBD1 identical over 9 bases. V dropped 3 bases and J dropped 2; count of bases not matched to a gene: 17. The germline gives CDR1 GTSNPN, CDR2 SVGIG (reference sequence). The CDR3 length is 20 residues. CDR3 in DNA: TGTGCCTGGAGGCCTCCCGCCGGGACAGGGAGATATACTGGGGCCAACGTCCTGACTTTC. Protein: CAWRPPAGTGRYTGANVLTF. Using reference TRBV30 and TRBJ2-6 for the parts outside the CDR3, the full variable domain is SQTIHQWPATLVQPVGSPLSLECTVEGTSNPNLYWYRQAAGRGLQLLFYSVGIGQISSEVPQNLSASRPQDRQFILSSKKLLLSDSGFYLCAWRPPAGTGRYTGANVLTFGAGSRLTVL.

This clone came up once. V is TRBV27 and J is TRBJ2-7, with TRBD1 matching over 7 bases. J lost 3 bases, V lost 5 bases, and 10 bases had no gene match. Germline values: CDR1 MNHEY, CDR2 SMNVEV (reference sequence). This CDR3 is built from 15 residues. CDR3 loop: CASSTTEGGHYEQYF. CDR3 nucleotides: TGTGCCAGCAGTACCACCGAAGGGGGCCACTACGAGCAGTACTTC.

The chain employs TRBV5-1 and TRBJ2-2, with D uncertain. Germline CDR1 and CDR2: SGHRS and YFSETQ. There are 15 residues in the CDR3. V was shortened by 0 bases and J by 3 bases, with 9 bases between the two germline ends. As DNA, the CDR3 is TGCGCCAGCAGCTTGGGCCAGGTCGACACCGGGGAGCTGTTTTTT. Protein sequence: CASSLGQVDTGELFF.

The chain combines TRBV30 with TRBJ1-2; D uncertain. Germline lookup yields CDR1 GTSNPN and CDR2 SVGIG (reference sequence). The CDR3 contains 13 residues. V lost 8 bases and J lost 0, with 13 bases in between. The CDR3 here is CARENPANYGYTF. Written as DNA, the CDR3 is TGTGCCCGGGAAAATCCAGCTAACTATGGCTACACCTTC.

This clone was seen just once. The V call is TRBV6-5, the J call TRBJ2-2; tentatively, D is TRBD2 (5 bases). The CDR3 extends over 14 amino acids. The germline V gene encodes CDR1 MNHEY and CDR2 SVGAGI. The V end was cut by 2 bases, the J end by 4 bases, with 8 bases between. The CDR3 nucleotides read TGTGCCAGCAGTTACGCGGGTCCCACCGGGGAGCTGTTTTTT. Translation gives CASSYAGPTGELFF.

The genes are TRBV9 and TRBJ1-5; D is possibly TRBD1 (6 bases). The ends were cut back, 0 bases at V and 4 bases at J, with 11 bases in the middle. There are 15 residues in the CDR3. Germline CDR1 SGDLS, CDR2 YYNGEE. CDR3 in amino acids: CASSVGGGLNQPQHF. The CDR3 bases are TGTGCCAGCAGCGTAGGGGGGGGGCTAAATCAGCCCCAGCATTTT.

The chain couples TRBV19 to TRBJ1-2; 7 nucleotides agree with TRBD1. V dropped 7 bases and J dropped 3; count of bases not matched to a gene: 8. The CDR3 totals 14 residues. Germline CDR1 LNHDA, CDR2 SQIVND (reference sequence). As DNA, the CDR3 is TGTGCCAGTACTCCAAACACAGGGGACTATGGCTACACCTTC. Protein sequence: CASTPNTGDYGYTF. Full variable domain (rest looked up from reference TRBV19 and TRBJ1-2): DGGITQSPKYLFRKEGQNVTLSCEQNLNHDAMYWYRQDPGQGLRLIYYSQIVNDFQKGDIAEGYSVSREKKESFPLTVTSAQKNPTAFYLCASTPNTGDYGYTFGSGTRLTVV.

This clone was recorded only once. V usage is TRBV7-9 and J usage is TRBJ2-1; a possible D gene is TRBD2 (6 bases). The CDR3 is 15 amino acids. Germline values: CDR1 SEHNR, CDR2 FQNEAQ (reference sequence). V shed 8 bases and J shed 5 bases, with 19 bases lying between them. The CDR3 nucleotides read TGTGCCAGCGGGACCTCGGGACTCGCGAACAATGAGCAGTTCTTC. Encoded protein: CASGTSGLANNEQFF.

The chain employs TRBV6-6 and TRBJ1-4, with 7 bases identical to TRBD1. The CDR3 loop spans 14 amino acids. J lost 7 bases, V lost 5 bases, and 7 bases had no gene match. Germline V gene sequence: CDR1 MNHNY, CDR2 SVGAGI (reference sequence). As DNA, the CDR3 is TGTGCCAGCAGTAGAGGGACAGAGTCTGAAAAACTGTTTTTT. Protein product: CASSRGTESEKLFF.

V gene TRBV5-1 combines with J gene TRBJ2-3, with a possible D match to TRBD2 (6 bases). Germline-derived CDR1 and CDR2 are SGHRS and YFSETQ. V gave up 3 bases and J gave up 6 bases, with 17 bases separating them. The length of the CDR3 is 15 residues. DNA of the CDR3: TGCGCCAGCAGCTCCGGGACTCAGAGGACCGATACGCAGTATTTT. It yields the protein CASSSGTQRTDTQYF.

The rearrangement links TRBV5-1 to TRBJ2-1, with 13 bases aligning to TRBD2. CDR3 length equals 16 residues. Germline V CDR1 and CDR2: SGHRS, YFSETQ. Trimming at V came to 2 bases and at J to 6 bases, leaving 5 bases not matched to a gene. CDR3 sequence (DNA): TGCGCCAGCAGCTTACCGGGACTAGCGGGGATCAATGAGCAGTTCTTC. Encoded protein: CASSLPGLAGINEQFF.

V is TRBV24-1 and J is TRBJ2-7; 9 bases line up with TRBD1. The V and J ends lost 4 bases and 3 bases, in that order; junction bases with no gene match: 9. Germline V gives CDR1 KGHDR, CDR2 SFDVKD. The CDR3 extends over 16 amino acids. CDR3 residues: CATSDNTGGSSYEQYF. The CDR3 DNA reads TGTGCCACCAGTGACAACACAGGGGGCTCCAGCTACGAGCAGTACTTC.

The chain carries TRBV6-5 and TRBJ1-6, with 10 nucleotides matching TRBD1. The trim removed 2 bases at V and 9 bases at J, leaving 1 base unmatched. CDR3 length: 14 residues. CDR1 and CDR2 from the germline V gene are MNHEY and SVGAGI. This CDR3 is CASSYGTGVSPLHF. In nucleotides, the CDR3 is TGTGCCAGCAGTTACGGGACAGGGGTTTCACCCCTCCACTTT.

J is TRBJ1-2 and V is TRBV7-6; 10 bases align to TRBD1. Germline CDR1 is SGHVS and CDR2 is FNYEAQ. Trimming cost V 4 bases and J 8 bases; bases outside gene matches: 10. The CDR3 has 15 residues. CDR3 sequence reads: CASSSRGTGVGGYTF. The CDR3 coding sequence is TGTGCCAGCAGCTCACGTGGGACAGGGGTGGGAGGCTACACCTTC.

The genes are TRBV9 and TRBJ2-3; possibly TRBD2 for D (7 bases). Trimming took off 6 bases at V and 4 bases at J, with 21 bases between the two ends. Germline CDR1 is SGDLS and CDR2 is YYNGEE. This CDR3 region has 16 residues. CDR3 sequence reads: CASNPDGGGRADTQYF. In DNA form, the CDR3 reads TGTGCCAGCAACCCAGATGGGGGGGGGCGGGCAGATACGCAGTATTTT.

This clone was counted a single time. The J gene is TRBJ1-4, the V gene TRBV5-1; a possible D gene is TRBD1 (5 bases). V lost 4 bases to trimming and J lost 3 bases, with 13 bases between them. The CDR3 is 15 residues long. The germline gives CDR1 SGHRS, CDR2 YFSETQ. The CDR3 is CASSGAANPNEKLFF. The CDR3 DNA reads TGCGCCAGCAGCGGGGCGGCGAACCCTAATGAAAAACTGTTTTTT.

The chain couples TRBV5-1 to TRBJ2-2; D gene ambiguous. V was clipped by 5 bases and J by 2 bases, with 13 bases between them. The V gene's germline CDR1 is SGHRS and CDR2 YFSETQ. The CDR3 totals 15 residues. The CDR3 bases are TGCGCCAGCAGTCTCCAGCGTGAAAACACCGGGGAGCTGTTTTTT. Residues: CASSLQRENTGELFF.